Listed below are T cell receptor beta chains from one sample, sequenced in a study of blood T cells in healthy people across ages. TCRdb recomputed calls from the 5' RACE reads with MiXCR, one row per CDR3 protein. Among about 650,000 distinct CDR3 sequences listed, 32% were seen once. The sequenced sample consisted of blood. These receptor sequences come from a woman at least 80 years old in good health. The CDR3 runs from the conserved cysteine through the conserved F or W. Each record gives: V gene, CDR3 protein.

TRBV4-1	CASSQAASSVEYEQYF
TRBV30	CAWSGTTGELFF
TRBV20-1	CSAAPFEGQTNEKLFF
TRBV4-2	CASSQGDRGGEETQYF
TRBV4-1	CASSQDWTNTDTQYF
TRBV20-1	CSARAGAVSNQPQHF
TRBV29-1	CSVRQGDNSPLHF
TRBV20-1	CSARVFSGANVLTF
TRBV7-2	CASSFEVSNEQFF
TRBV20-1	CSASGGEETQYF
TRBV12-3/TRBV12-4	CASSLEGAPDTQYF
TRBV9	CASSAGLTHEQYF
TRBV7-9	CASSFGGLNSPLHF
TRBV9	CASSAGGTRGTGELFF
TRBV18	CASSRRGQGYRTDTQYF
TRBV18	CATEPGPPVSDTQYF
TRBV6-1	CASRGASTDTQYF
TRBV12-3/TRBV12-4	CASSLQGAGGYGYTF
TRBV19	CASSPGQGGSDEQFF
TRBV6-1	CASSPGQYSSGANVLTF
TRBV12-3/TRBV12-4	CASSLSSKGYGYTF
TRBV12-3/TRBV12-4	CASSLVGYGNTIYF
TRBV2	CASSVNRINYEQYF
TRBV20-1	CSARDQRAEAFF
TRBV9	CASTRGTSGDNEQFF
TRBV6-2/TRBV6-3	CASSGLGGGPYNEQFF
TRBV2	CASSSPGVPYEQYF